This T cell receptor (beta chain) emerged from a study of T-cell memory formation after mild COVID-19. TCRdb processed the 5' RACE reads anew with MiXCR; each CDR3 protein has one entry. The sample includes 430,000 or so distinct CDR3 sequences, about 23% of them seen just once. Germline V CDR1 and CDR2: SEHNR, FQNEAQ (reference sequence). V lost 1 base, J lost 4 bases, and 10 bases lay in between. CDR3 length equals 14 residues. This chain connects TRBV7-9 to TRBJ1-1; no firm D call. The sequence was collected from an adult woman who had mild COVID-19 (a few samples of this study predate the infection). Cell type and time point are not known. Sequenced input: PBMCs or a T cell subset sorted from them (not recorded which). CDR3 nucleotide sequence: TGTGCCAGCAGCTTAGGGTTGAGCACCACTGAAGCTTTCTTT. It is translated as CASSLGLSTTEAFF.